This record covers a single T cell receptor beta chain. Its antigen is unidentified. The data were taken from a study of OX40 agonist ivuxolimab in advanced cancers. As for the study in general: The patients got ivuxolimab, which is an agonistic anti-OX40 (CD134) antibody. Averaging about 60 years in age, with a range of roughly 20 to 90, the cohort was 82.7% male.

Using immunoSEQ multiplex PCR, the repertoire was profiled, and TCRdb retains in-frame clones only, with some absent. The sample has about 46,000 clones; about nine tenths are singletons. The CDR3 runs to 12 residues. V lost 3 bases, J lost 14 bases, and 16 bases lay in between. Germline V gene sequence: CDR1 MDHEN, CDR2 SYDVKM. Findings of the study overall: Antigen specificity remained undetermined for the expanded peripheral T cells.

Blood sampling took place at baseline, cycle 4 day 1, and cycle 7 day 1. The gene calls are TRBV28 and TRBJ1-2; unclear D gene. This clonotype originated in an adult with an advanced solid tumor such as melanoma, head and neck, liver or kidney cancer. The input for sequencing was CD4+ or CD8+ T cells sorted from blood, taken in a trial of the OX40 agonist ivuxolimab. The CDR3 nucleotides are TGTGCCAGCAGTTTTAGTGGAGGTCAGTGGACCTTC. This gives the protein CASSFSGGQWTF.